This paragraph covers one T cell receptor (beta chain) sequence. In the authors' workflow: By means of reference gene primer amplification, nucleated cell counts were estimated. Sequencing was performed with immunoSEQ multiplex PCR; in TCRdb, only in-frame clones are kept and a portion is missing. V, J and clone size are those of that table, while D and trimming were read from the DNA. The profile covers tens of thousands of clones, with 88% appearing a single time and roughly 13% taken by the ten largest. This record comes from a study of blood T cell repertoires in COVID-19. On the study more broadly: PBMCs, B-cell-depleted T cells, or T cells were the source of the cDNA or gDNA that made up the material.

This TCR derives from a human donor in a cohort sampled during active COVID-19. Material for sequencing was peripheral blood.

The CDR3 loop reads CSVRWGANTGELFF. Here the CDR3 DNA reads TGCAGCGTTCGGTGGGGCGCGAACACCGGGGAGCTGTTTTTT. The chain recombines TRBV29-1 with TRBJ2-2; weak D call: TRBD1 (5 bases). Trimming removed 5 bases from V and 0 bases from J, with 10 bases in between. The V gene's germline CDR1 is SQVTM and CDR2 ANQGSEA. The CDR3 is made up of 14 amino acids.